This T cell receptor (beta chain) was recovered during a study of a mutant IDH1 vaccine in newly diagnosed glioma. Study in general: Vaccination started 4-6 weeks after radiotherapy alone, or with temozolomide cycles. Males made up about 60% and females roughly 40% of treated patients, whose mean age was approximately 44 years. Therapy received beforehand was radiotherapy, temozolomide, or both, with most patients given both.

The assay was immunoSEQ multiplex PCR, and TCRdb's table has in-frame clones only and misses some. The top ten clones hold about 4% of a sample with roughly 60,000 clones, approximately 84% of them seen once. Worth noting for this clone: Its antigen is unidentified.

Time point described: week 23, last vaccination. In every dose of vaccine, 300 ug of mutant IDH1 20-mer peptide was given alongside topical imiquimod. This CDR3 is built from 17 residues. V was pared by 3 bases and J by 2 bases, with 9 bases of the junction left unmatched. Germline V gene sequence: CDR1 SGHDT, CDR2 YYEEEE. The sequenced sample was PBMCs, obtained from a glioma patient whose treatment included an IDH1 peptide vaccine. This receptor was identified in a man in his thirties or forties with glioma. This chain joins TRBV5-6 and TRBJ2-1, with 9 bases matching TRBD2. The CDR3 sequence: CASSSISSGGPYNEQFF. The CDR3, as DNA: TGTGCCAGCAGCTCGATTTCCAGCGGGGGGCCCTACAATGAGCAGTTCTTC.